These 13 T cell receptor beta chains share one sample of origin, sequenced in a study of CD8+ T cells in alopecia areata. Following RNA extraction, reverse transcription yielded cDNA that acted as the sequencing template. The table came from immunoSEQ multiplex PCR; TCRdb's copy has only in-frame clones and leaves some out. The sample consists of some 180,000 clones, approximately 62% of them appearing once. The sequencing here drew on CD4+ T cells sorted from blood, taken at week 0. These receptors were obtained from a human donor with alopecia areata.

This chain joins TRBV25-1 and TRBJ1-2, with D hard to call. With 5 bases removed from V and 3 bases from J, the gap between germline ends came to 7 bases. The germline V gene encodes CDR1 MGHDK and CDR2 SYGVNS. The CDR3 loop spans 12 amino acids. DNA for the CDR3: TGTGCCAGCAGTTTCGCCCACTATGGCTACACCTTC. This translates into CASSFAHYGYTF.

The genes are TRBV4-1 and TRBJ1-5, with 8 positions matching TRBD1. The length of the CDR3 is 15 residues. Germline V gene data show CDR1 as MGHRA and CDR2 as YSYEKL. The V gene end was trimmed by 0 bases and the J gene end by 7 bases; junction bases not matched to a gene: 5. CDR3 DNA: TGCGCCAGCAGCCAAGATCAGGGGGCTGGACAGCCCCAGCATTTT. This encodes CASSQDQGAGQPQHF.

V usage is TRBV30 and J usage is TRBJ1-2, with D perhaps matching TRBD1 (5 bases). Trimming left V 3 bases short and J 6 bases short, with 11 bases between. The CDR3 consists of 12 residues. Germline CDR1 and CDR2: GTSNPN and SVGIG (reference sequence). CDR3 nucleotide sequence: TGTGCCTGGAGGCGGCAGGGCAATGGCTACACCTTC. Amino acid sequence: CAWRRQGNGYTF.

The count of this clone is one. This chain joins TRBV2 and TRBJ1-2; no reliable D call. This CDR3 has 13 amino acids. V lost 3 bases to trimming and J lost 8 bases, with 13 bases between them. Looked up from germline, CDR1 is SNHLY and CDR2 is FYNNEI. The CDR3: CASSEEQVEGYTF. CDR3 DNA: TGTGCCAGCAGTGAGGAGCAGGTTGAAGGCTACACCTTC.

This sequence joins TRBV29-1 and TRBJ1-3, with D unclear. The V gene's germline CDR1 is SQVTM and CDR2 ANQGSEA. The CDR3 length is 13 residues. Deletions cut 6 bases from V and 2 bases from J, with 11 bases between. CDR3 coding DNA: TGCAGCGTCCAGCAGGATCCTGGAAACACCATATATTTT. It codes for CSVQQDPGNTIYF.

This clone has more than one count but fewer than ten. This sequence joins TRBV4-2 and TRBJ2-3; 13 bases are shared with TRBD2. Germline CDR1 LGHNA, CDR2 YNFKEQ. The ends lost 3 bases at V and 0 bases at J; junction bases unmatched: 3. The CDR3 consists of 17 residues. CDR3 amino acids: CASSQRGLAGSTDTQYF. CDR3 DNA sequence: TGTGCCAGCAGCCAGCGGGGACTAGCGGGGAGCACAGATACGCAGTATTTT.

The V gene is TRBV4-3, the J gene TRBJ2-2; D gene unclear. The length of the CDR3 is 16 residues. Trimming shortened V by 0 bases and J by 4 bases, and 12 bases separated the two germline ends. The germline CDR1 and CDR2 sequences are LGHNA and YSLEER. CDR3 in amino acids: CASSQEPHSRTGELFF. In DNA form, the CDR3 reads TGCGCCAGCAGCCAAGAGCCCCACTCTCGCACCGGGGAGCTGTTTTTT.

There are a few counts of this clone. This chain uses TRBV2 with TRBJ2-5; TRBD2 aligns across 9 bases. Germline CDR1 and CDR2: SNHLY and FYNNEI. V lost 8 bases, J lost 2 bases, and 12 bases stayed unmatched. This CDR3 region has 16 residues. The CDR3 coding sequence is TGTGCCAGCGGCAGACGGACTAGCGAGGCTCAAGAGACCCAGTACTTC. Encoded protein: CASGRRTSEAQETQYF.

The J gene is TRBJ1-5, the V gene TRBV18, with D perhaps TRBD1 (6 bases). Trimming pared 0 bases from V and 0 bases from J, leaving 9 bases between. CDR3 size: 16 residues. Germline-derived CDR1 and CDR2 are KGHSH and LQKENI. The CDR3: CASSPPGTSSNQPQHF. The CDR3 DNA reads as TGTGCCAGCTCACCACCCGGGACATCTAGCAATCAGCCCCAGCATTTT.

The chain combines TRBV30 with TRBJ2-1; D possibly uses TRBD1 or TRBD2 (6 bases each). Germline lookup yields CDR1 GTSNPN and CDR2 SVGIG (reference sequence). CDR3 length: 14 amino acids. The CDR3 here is CAQSTGRGRNEQFF. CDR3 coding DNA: TGTGCACAATCGACAGGCCGAGGGAGGAATGAGCAGTTCTTC. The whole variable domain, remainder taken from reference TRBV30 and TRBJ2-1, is SQTIHQWPATLVQPVGSPLSLECTVEGTSNPNLYWYRQAAGRGLQLLFYSVGIGQISSEVPQNLSASRPQDRQFILSSKKLLLSDSGFYLCAQSTGRGRNEQFFGPGTRLTVL.

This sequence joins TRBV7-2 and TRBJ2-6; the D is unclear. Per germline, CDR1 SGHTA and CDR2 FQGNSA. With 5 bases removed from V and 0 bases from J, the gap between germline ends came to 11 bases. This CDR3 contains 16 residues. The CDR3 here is CASSPAARSGANVLTF. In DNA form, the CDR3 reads TGTGCCAGCAGCCCGGCGGCCCGCTCTGGGGCCAACGTCCTGACTTTC.

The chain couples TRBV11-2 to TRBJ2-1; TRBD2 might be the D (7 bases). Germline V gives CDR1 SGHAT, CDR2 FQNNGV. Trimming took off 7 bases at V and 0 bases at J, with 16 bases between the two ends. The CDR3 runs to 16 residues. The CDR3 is CASKSGGRSSYNEQFF. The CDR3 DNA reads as TGTGCCAGCAAATCCGGGGGGCGGAGCTCCTACAATGAGCAGTTCTTC.

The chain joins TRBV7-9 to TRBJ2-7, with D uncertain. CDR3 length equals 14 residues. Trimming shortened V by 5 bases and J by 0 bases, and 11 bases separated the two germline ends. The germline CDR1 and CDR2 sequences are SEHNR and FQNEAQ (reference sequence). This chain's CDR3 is CASSPPGSSYEQYF. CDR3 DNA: TGTGCCAGCAGCCCCCCGGGCAGCTCCTACGAGCAGTACTTC.